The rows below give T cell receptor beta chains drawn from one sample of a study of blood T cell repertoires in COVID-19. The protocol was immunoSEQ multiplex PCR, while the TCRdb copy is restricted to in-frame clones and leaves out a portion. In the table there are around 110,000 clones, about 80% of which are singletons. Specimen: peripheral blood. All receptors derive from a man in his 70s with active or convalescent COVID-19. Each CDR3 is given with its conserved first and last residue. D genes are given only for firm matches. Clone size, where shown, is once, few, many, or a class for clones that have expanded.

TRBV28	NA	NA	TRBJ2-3	TGTGCCAGCAGTGAAGTGGGGCTGGGGACAGATACGCAGTATTTT	CASSEVGLGTDTQYF
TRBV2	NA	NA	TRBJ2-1	TGTGCCAGTGCTAGGTACAATGAGCAGTTCTTC	CASARYNEQFF
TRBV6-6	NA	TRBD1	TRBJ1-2	TGTGCCAGCAGTTACACAGGGGGAAACTATGGCTACACCTTC	CASSYTGGNYGYTF
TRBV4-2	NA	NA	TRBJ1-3	TGTGCCAGCAGCCAAGGGACTAACGGTGGAAACACCATATATTTT	CASSQGTNGGNTIYF
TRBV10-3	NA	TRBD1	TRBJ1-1	TGTGCCATCAGTGCACAGGGGGCTGGGGACACTGAAGCTTTCTTT	CAISAQGAGDTEAFF
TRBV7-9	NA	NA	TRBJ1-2	TGTGCCAGCAGCTTAGCACAGGGTTATGGCTACACCTTC	CASSLAQGYGYTF
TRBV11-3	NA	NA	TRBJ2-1	TGTGCCAGCAGCTTAGTAGAGGAGCAGTTCTTC	CASSLVEEQFF
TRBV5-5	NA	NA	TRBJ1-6	TGTGCCAGCCGACCGTTGGGTTCGGGTAATTCACCCCTCCACTTT	CASRPLGSGNSPLHF
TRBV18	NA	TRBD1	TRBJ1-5	TGTGCCAGCTCACCTGGGACAGCTAATCAGCCCCAGCATTTT	CASSPGTANQPQHF
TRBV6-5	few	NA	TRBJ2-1	TGTGCCAGCAAAAAGGGAGGCTACAATGAGCAGTTCTTC	CASKKGGYNEQFF
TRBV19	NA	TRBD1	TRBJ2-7	TGTGCCAGTAGCTTTAGAGGGGGCGATACCTACGAGCAGTACTTC	CASSFRGGDTYEQYF
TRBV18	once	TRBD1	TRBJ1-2	TGTGCCAGCTCAGCGGGACAGGACTATGGCTACACCTTC	CASSAGQDYGYTF
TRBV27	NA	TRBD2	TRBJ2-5	TGTGCCAGCAGTTTCGCGGCAATCGGGGGGCAAGAGACCCAGTACTTC	CASSFAAIGGQETQYF
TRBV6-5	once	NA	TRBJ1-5	TGTGCCGTCGCGGCAGCAAAAAATCAGCCCCAGCATTTT	CAVAAAKNQPQHF
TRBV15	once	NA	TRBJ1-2	TGTGCCACCAGCAGAGAGGTGGCAGGCCGGTATGGCTACACCTTC	CATSREVAGRYGYTF
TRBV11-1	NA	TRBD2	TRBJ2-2	TGTGCCAGCAGCTCCCCGGGGGGAGGCACCGGGGAGCTGTTTTTT	CASSSPGGGTGELFF
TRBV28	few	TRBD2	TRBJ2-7	TGTGCCAGCAGCCAAGGGCAGCGGGAGGGGCGCCAGTACTTC	CASSQGQREGRQYF
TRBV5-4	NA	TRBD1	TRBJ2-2	TGTGCCAGCAGCTTGGCTCGACAGGGGAACACCGGGGAGCTGTTTTTT	CASSLARQGNTGELFF
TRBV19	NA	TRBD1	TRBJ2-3	TGTGCCAGTAGTAGACAGGGGACTAGCACAGATACGCAGTATTTT	CASSRQGTSTDTQYF
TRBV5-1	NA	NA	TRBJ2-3	TGCGCCAGCAGCTTTACGGTCTCAGATACGCAGTATTTT	CASSFTVSDTQYF
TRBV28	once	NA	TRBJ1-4	TGTGCCAGCAGTTTATCCAACGGGATCGGGTCATTCGAAAAACTGTTTTTT	CASSLSNGIGSFEKLFF
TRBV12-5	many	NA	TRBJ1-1	TGTGCTAGTGGTTCAAGAGACAGAGAAGCTTTCTTT	CASGSRDREAFF
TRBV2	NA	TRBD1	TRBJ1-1	TGTGCCAGCACGTTACAGGGGGCGCTGGCTGAAGCTTTCTTT	CASTLQGALAEAFF
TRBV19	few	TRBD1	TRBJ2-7	TGTGCCAGTAGTTTAGAGACAGGGGCAACCTACGAGCAGTACTTC	CASSLETGATYEQYF